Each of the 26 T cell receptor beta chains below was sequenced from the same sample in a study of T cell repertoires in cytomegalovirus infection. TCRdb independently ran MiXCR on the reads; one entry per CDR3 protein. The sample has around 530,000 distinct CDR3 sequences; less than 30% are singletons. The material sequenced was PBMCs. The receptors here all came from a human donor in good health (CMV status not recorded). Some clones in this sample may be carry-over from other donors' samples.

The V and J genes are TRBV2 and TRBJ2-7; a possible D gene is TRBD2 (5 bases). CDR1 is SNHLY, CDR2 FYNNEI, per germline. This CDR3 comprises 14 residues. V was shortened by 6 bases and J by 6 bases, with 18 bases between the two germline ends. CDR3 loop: CASRHDYSNSEQYF. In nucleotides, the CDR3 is TGTGCCAGCAGACATGACTATTCCAACAGCGAGCAGTACTTC.

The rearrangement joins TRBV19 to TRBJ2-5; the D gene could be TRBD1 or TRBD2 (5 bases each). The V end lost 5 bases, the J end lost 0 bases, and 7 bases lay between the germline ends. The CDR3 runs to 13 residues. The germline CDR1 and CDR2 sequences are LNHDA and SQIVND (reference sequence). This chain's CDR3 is CASSWGYQETQYF. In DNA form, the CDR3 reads TGTGCCAGTAGTTGGGGGTACCAAGAGACCCAGTACTTC.

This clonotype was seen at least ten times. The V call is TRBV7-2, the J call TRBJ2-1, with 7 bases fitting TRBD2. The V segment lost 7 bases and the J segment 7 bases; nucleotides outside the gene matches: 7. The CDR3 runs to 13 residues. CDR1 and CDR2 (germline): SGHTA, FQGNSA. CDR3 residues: CASTHGGWNEQFF. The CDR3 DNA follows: TGTGCCAGCACCCACGGGGGGTGGAATGAGCAGTTCTTC.

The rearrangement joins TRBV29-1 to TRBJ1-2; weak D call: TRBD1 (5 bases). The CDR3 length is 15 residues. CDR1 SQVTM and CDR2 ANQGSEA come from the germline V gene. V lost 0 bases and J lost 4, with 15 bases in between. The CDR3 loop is CSVEEIPGTGYGYTF. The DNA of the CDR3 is TGCAGCGTTGAAGAAATCCCCGGGACGGGCTATGGCTACACCTTC.

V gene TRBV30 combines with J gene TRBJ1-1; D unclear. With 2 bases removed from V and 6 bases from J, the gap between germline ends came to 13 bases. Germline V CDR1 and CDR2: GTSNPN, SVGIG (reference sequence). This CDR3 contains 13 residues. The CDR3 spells CAWSSEVTAEAFF. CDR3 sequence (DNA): TGTGCCTGGAGTAGTGAGGTGACGGCTGAAGCTTTCTTT. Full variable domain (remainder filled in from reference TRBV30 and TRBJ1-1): SQTIHQWPATLVQPVGSPLSLECTVEGTSNPNLYWYRQAAGRGLQLLFYSVGIGQISSEVPQNLSASRPQDRQFILSSKKLLLSDSGFYLCAWSSEVTAEAFFGQGTRLTVV.

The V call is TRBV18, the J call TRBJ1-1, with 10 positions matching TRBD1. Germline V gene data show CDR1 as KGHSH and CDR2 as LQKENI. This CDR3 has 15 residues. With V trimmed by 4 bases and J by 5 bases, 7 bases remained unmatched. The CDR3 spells CASSQDRGPWTEAFF. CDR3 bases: TGTGCCAGCTCACAAGACAGGGGGCCGTGGACTGAAGCTTTCTTT.

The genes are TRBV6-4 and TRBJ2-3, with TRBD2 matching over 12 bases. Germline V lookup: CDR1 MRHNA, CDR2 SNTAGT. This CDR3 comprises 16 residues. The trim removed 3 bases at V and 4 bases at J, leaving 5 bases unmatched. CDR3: CASSEGRLAGADTQYF. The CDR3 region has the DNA TGTGCCAGCAGTGAAGGGAGACTAGCGGGAGCAGATACGCAGTATTTT.

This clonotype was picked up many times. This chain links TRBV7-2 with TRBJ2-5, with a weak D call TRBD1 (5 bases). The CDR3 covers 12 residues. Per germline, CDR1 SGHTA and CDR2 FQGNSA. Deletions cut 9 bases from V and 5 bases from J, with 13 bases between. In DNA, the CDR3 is TGTGCCAGGGTGGGGCTCGAGGAGACCCAGTACTTC. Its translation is CARVGLEETQYF.

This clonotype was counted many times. The CDR3 loop reads CASSPPRGRGAYNEQFF. In DNA form, the CDR3 reads TGTGCCAGCAGCCCTCCGCGCGGGAGGGGGGCCTACAATGAGCAGTTCTTC. The chain joins TRBV7-2 to TRBJ2-1; 9 bases line up with TRBD2. This CDR3 comprises 17 residues. Unmatched junction bases numbered 10, after V lost 5 bases and J lost 2 bases. Germline CDR1 SGHTA, CDR2 FQGNSA.

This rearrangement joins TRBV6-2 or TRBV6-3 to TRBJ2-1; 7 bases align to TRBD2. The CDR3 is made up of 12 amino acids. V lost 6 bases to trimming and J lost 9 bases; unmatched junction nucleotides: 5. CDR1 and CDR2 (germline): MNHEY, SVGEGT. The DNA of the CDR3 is TGTGCCAGCAGGGCTAGCGGTGGTGAGCAGTTCTTC. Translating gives CASRASGGEQFF.

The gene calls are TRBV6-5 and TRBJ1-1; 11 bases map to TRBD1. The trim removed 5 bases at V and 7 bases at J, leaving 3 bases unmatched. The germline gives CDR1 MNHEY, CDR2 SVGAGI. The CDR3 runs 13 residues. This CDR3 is CASSRTGGIEAFF. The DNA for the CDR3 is TGTGCCAGCAGTCGGACAGGGGGCATTGAAGCTTTCTTT.

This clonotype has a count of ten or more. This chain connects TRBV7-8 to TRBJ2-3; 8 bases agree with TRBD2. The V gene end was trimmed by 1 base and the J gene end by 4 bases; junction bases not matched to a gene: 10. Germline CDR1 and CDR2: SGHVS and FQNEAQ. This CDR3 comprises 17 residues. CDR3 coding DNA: TGTGCCAGCAGCTTAGTGGGCGGGGGGCGGACGGCAGATACGCAGTATTTT. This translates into CASSLVGGGRTADTQYF.

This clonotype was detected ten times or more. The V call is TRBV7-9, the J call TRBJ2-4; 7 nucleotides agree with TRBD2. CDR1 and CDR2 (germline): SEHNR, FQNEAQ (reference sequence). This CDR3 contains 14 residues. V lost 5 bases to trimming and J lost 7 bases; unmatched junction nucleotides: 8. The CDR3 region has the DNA TGTGCCAGCAGCACCGAGCGGGATTGGAACATTCAGTACTTC. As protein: CASSTERDWNIQYF.

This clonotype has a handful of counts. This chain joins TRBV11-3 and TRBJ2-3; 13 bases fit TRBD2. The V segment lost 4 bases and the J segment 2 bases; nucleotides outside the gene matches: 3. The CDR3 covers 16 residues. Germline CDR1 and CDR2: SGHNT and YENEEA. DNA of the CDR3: TGTGCCAGCAGCTCGGGACTAGCGGGACCCACAGATACGCAGTATTTT. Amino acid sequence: CASSSGLAGPTDTQYF.

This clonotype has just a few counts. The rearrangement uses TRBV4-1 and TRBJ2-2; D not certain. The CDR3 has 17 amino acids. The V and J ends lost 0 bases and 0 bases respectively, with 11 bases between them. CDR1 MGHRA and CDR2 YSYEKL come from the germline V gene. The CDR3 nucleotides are TGCGCCAGCAGCCAAGATGGGCAGGCCTCGAACACCGGGGAGCTGTTTTTT. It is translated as CASSQDGQASNTGELFF.

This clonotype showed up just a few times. This chain's CDR3 is CASSLSVGQAILYNEQFF. The CDR3, as DNA: TGTGCCAGCAGTTTATCGGTGGGACAGGCCATCTTGTACAATGAGCAGTTCTTC. The chain couples TRBV27 to TRBJ2-1; 8 nucleotides match TRBD1. J gave up 4 bases and V 0 bases, and 11 bases lay outside the gene matches. The germline CDR1 and CDR2 sequences are MNHEY and SMNVEV (reference sequence). CDR3 size: 18 residues.

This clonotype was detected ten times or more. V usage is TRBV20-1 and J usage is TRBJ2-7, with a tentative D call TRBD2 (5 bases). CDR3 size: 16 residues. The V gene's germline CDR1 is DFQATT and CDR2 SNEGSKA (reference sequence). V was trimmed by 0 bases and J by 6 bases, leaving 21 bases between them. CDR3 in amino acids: CSARDQSGLAVFEQYF. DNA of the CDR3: TGCAGTGCTAGAGACCAATCCGGACTGGCTGTGTTCGAGCAGTACTTC.

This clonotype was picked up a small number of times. The CDR3 sequence: CASSQLDRGSGELFF. CDR3 coding DNA: TGCGCCAGCAGCCAACTCGACAGGGGTTCCGGGGAGCTGTTTTTT. J is TRBJ2-2 and V is TRBV4-1, with 8 bases matching TRBD1. This CDR3 contains 15 residues. Germline V CDR1 and CDR2: MGHRA, YSYEKL. The trim removed 2 bases at V and 6 bases at J, leaving 5 bases unmatched.

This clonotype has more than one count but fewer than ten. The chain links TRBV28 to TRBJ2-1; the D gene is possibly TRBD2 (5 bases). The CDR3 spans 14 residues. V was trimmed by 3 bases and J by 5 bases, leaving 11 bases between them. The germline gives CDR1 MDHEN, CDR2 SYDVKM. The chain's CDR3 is CASSFPATNNEQFF. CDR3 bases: TGTGCCAGCAGTTTCCCAGCGACTAACAATGAGCAGTTCTTC.

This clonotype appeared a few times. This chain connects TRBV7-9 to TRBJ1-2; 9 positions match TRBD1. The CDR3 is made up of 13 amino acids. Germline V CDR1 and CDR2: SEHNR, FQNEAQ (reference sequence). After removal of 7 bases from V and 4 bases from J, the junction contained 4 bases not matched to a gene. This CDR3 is CASTTGGGYGYTF. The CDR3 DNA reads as TGTGCCAGCACCACAGGGGGCGGCTATGGCTACACCTTC. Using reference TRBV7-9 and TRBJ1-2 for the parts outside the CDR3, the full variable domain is DTGVSQNPRHKITKRGQNVTFRCDPISEHNRLYWYRQTLGQGPEFLTYFQNEAQLEKSRLLSDRFSAERPKGSFSTLEIQRTEQGDSAMYLCASTTGGGYGYTFGSGTRLTVV.

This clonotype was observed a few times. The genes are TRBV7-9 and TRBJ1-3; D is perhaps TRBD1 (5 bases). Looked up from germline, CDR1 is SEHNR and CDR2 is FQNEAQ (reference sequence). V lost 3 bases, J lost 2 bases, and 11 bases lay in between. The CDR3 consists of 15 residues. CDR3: CASSFQGTTGNTIYF. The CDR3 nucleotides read TGTGCCAGCAGCTTTCAGGGAACTACTGGAAACACCATATATTTT.

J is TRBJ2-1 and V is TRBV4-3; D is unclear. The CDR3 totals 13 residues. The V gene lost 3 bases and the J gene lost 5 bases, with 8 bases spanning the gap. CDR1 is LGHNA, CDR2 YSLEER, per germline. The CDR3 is CASSQAWDNEQFF. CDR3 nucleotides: TGCGCCAGCAGCCAGGCTTGGGACAATGAGCAGTTCTTC.

CDR3 loop: CASSVLVRLAAGDDTQYF. For the CDR3, the DNA is TGTGCCAGCAGTGTGTTAGTTAGGCTAGCGGCCGGTGATGATACGCAGTATTTT. The V call is TRBV7-8, the J call TRBJ2-3; 7 bases match TRBD2. The V segment lost 6 bases and the J segment 6 bases; nucleotides outside the gene matches: 21. In germline, CDR1 is SGHVS, CDR2 FQNEAQ. The CDR3 covers 18 residues.

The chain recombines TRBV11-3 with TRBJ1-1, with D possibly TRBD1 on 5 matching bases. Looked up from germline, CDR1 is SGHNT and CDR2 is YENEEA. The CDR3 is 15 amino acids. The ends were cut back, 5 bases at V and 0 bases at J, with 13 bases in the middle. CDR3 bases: TGTGCCAGCAGCCCGAGTGACAGCCTGAACACTGAAGCTTTCTTT. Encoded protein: CASSPSDSLNTEAFF.

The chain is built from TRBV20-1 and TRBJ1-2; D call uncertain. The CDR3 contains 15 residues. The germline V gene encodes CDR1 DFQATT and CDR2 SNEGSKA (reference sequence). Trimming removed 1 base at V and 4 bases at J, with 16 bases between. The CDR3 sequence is CSARVPGGRLYGYTF. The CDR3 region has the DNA TGCAGTGCTAGAGTCCCTGGTGGGCGGCTCTATGGCTACACCTTC.

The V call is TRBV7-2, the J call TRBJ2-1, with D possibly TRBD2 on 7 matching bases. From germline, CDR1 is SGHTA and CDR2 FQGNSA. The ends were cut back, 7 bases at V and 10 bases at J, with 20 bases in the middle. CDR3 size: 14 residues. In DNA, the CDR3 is TGTGCCAGCACCCTAGGGGGGGGGGGGCTGGAGCAGTTCTTC. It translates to CASTLGGGGLEQFF.